The sequence of this T cell receptor (beta chain) was determined in a study of blood T cell repertoires in COVID-19. Some clones are missing from TCRdb's copy, which holds only in-frame ones; the method was immunoSEQ multiplex PCR. Of around 300,000 clones listed, roughly 90% are singletons. There are 14 residues in the CDR3. Germline V lookup: CDR1 ENHRY, CDR2 SYGVKD. V shed 7 bases, J shed 1 base, and the junction held 5 bases outside the gene matches. The clonotype was recovered from a woman in her forties who had recovered from COVID-19. The chain combines TRBV10-3 with TRBJ1-1; 8 nucleotides agree with TRBD1. Specimen: peripheral blood. The CDR3 sequence is CAITQDRANTEAFF. For the CDR3, the DNA is TGTGCCATCACCCAGGACAGGGCGAACACTGAAGCTTTCTTT.